Sequencing of this T cell receptor beta chain was carried out in a study of vaccination and CD4 T cells after COVID-19. Points from the study as a whole: Convalescent patients displayed spike mono-reactivity in 304 of 307 vaccine-specific clones.

Oncomine TCR Beta short-read sequencing was applied to DNA from cultured CD4+ T cells. TCRdb used MiXCR to reprocess the PCR reads, holding one entry per CDR3 protein. The repertoire holds about 14,000 distinct CDR3 sequences, 51% seen once, with 10% in the top ten. This clonotype was observed a handful of times. Its antigen is unknown. The germline V and J ends were trimmed by 1 base and 2 bases, with 9 bases remaining between them. This CDR3 has 15 residues. Germline CDR1 and CDR2: SGHVS and FNYEAQ. Treatment given: roughly 10-day PBMC culture with coronavirus spike peptide pools or control peptides (ViraFEST assay).

The V gene is TRBV7-6, the J gene TRBJ2-1; weak D call: TRBD2 (5 bases). The receptor was derived from a human donor who had recovered from COVID-19. Sequenced material: CD4+ T cells from blood, cultured in vitro. The CDR3 nucleotides are TGTGCCAGCAGCTTAGTACTAGTCGCCTACAATGAGCAGTTCTTC. Protein product: CASSLVLVAYNEQFF.